This T cell receptor beta chain was documented in a study of shared clonotypes between healthy human individuals. Study findings and constraints: What rarefaction showed was incomplete sorted-subset sequencing despite large depth.

Those who donated, Caucasian adults without exception, all lived in Nashville, Tennessee. CD4+ cells were split into CD45RA+ naive and CD45RA-negative memory subsets. The CDR3 runs 18 residues. Losses at the gene ends were 5 bases for V and 2 bases for J; bases not matched to a gene: 12. The germline CDR1 and CDR2 sequences are LNHDA and SQIVND (reference sequence). As regards this clone: Its specificity is unknown.

The repertoire was sequenced with immunoSEQ multiplex PCR; TCRdb's copy has only in-frame clones and lacks some. The sample holds approximately 1.4 million clones; 95% to 99% are singletons and the top ten take about 0.45%. This chain links TRBV19 with TRBJ2-3; 11 nucleotides line up with TRBD2. This receptor was obtained from a man in his thirties or forties in good health. The sequenced sample consisted of naive CD4+ T cells sorted from blood. Regarding subset: CD45RA+ positively selected. The CDR3 nucleotides are TGTGCCAGTAGTGAGGAAAGACTAGCGGGGATCGCCACAGATACGCAGTATTTT. Its translation: CASSEERLAGIATDTQYF.